What follows describes a single T cell receptor (beta chain). The data originate from a study of shared clonotypes between healthy human individuals. Authors' analysis steps: ImmunoSEQ supplied junction-only sequences lacking quality scores, so filtering was different. TCRdb's table, derived via immunoSEQ multiplex PCR, lists solely in-frame clones and lacks some. D and trimming come from the DNA, and the V and J calls and clone size come from that table. Of some 490,000 clones listed, roughly 80% were seen once; the top ten hold 10% to 15%. The sample comprised PBMCs. This clonotype originated in a woman aged 40 to 50 in good health. Some clones in this sample may be carry-over from other donors' samples.

CDR3 amino acids: CASSSPTGGETQYF. The DNA for the CDR3 is TGTGCCAGCAGCTCGCCTACAGGGGGGGAGACCCAGTACTTC. The chain employs TRBV5-6 and TRBJ2-5, with 8 bases aligning to TRBD1. The V gene's germline CDR1 is SGHDT and CDR2 YYEEEE. The CDR3 has 14 amino acids. Trimming took 3 bases from V and 5 from J; bases not matched to a gene: 6.